The 9 T cell receptor beta chains below all came from one sample that was sequenced in a study of T cells in narcolepsy. Profiled with immunoSEQ multiplex PCR; TCRdb holds only in-frame clones, not every one. The repertoire consists of under 35,000 clones, with roughly four fifths occurring once and the leading ten covering 2.5% to 3%. The sample taken for sequencing was CD45RA- memory CD4+ T cells from PBMCs. Receptors were obtained from a human donor with narcolepsy.

The chain is built from TRBV4-1 and TRBJ2-7; D might be TRBD1 (5 bases). CDR3 length: 13 amino acids. Trimming cost V 3 bases and J 6 bases, with 12 bases left between them. In germline, CDR1 is MGHRA, CDR2 YSYEKL. The DNA of the CDR3 is TGCGCCAGCAGCCAGACAGCTACTGCCGAGCAGTACTTC. Encoded protein: CASSQTATAEQYF.

This clone was counted once. V is TRBV7-9 and J is TRBJ1-2; 7 nucleotides agree with TRBD1. V was clipped by 5 bases and J by 5 bases; unmatched bases: 8. From germline, CDR1 is SEHNR and CDR2 FQNEAQ (reference sequence). The CDR3 spans 14 residues. The CDR3 region has the DNA TGTGCCAGCAGCCGGACCGGGACAGCGTATGGCTACACCTTC. This codes for CASSRTGTAYGYTF.

The gene calls are TRBV7-9 and TRBJ2-7; TRBD2 matches at 7 bases. This CDR3 spans 14 amino acids. Germline V lookup: CDR1 SEHNR, CDR2 FQNEAQ (reference sequence). The trim removed 5 bases at V and 6 bases at J, leaving 10 bases unmatched. The CDR3 DNA is TGTGCCAGCAGCACAGTTTTTTCGGGGGGCGAGCAGTACTTC. It is translated as CASSTVFSGGEQYF.

V and J are TRBV7-2 and TRBJ1-1, with D tentatively TRBD1 (6 bases). This CDR3 spans 13 amino acids. The germline V and J ends were trimmed by 5 bases and 7 bases, with 14 bases remaining between them. Germline CDR1 is SGHTA and CDR2 is FQGNSA. For the CDR3, the DNA is TGTGCCAGCAGCCTCACTCAGGGGTTTGAAGCTTTCTTT. Encoded protein: CASSLTQGFEAFF.

This sequence joins TRBV4-1 and TRBJ2-5, with D possibly TRBD2 on 6 matching bases. V lost 2 bases, J lost 0 bases, and 19 bases lay in between. The CDR3 consists of 18 residues. Looked up from germline, CDR1 is MGHRA and CDR2 is YSYEKL. The DNA of the CDR3 is TGCGCCAGCAGCCAATTTAGGGTTGCGGGACCGGACCAAGAGACCCAGTACTTC. Translated, it gives CASSQFRVAGPDQETQYF.

The chain has TRBV6-1 and TRBJ2-3, with 13 bases that match TRBD2. Germline CDR1 and CDR2: MNHNS and SASEGT. After removal of 4 bases from V and 0 bases from J, the junction contained 4 bases not matched to a gene. The CDR3 is 17 residues long. CDR3 DNA: TGTGCCAGCAGTGGACTAGCGGGGGGCTGGAGCACAGATACGCAGTATTTT. Translation gives CASSGLAGGWSTDTQYF.

V gene TRBV10-1 combines with J gene TRBJ2-7; tentatively, D is TRBD2 (6 bases). The germline CDR1 and CDR2 sequences are WNHNN and SYGVQD (reference sequence). The CDR3 has 13 residues. Trimming left V 0 bases short and J 7 bases short, with 10 bases between. The chain's CDR3 is CASSESGGWEQYF. The CDR3 DNA sequence: TGCGCCAGCAGTGAGTCAGGAGGGTGGGAGCAGTACTTC.

The chain recombines TRBV20-1 with TRBJ1-2; no definite D call. Germline CDR1 and CDR2: DFQATT and SNEGSKA (reference sequence). The CDR3 is 11 residues long. Between the trimmed V and J ends, which lost 0 bases and 6 bases, there was a span of 5 bases. The CDR3 protein is CSARDRNGYTF. DNA for the CDR3: TGCAGTGCTAGAGATCGTAATGGCTACACCTTC.

The genes are TRBV19 and TRBJ1-5; D remains ambiguous. The CDR3 runs to 15 residues. Germline values: CDR1 LNHDA, CDR2 SQIVND (reference sequence). Trimming stripped 3 bases from V and 3 bases from J, with 12 bases between. As DNA, the CDR3 is TGTGCCAGTAGTATGAGTGGGCAGGACAATCAGCCCCAGCATTTT. Its protein product is CASSMSGQDNQPQHF.